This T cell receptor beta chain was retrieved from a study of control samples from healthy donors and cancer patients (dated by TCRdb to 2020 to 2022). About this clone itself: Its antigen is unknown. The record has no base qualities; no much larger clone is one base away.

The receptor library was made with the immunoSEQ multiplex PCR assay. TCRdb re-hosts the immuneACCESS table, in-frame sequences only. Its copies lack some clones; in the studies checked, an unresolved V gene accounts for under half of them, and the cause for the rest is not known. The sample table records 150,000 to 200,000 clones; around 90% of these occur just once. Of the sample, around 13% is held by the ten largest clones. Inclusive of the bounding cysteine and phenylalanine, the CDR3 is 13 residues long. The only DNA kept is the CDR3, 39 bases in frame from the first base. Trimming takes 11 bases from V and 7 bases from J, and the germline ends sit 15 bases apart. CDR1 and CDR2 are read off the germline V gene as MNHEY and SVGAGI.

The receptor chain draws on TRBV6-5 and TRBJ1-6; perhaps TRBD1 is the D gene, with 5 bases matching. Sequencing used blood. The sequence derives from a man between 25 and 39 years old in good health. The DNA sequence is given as TGTGCCGGCGGGGTTCGGGGGAATTCACCCCTCCACTTT. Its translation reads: CAGGVRGNSPLHF.